This T cell receptor beta chain was sequenced in a study of T-cell memory formation after mild COVID-19. On this clonotype: No antigen is known for it.

TCRdb analysed the 5' RACE reads with MiXCR anew, one entry per CDR3 protein. The repertoire holds under 150,000 distinct CDR3 sequences, with 22% as singletons. Trimming left V 5 bases short and J 0 bases short, with 7 bases between. Germline CDR1 reads SGHTA; CDR2 reads FQGNSA. The CDR3 sequence is 13 residues long. Whole-study findings and limits: CD4/CD8 balance held among clones contracting day 15 to 85, and later expanders leaned CD4+. Pre-infection memory already had some responding clones, implying cross-reactive memory joined.

The sample taken for sequencing was PBMCs or a T cell subset sorted from them (not recorded which). The TCR comes from a man aged 18 to 30 who had mild COVID-19 (a few samples of this study predate the infection). Cell type and time point are not known. The gene calls are TRBV7-2 and TRBJ2-5; D unclear. CDR3 coding DNA: TGTGCCAGCAGCCTCCCGTACCAAGAGACCCAGTACTTC. This gives the protein CASSLPYQETQYF.